This T cell receptor (beta chain) was found in a study of control samples from healthy donors and cancer patients. The protocol was immunoSEQ multiplex PCR, while the TCRdb copy is restricted to in-frame clones and leaves out a portion. The data contain under 95,000 clones, more than 75% of them singletons. This clone was recorded only once. The CDR3 length is 14 residues. Germline V CDR1 and CDR2: SGHTA, FQGNSA. With 2 bases removed from V and 2 bases from J, the gap between germline ends came to 9 bases. V gene TRBV7-2 combines with J gene TRBJ1-1, with D unclear. The source of this sequence is a man aged 45 to 65 in good health. The sample consisted of blood. In DNA, the CDR3 is TGTGCCAGCAGCTTAAGTCGGAGTAACACTGAAGCTTTCTTT. This translates into CASSLSRSNTEAFF.